Listed here are 24 T cell receptor beta chains from one sample, sequenced in a study of OX40 agonist ivuxolimab in advanced cancers. The repertoire was sequenced with immunoSEQ multiplex PCR; TCRdb's copy has only in-frame clones and lacks some. The sample comprises 45,000 to 50,000 clones, under 95% of which are singletons, and 15% to 20% rests with the top ten. Sequencing used CD4+ or CD8+ T cells sorted from blood, obtained in a trial of the OX40 agonist ivuxolimab. The source is an adult with an advanced solid tumor such as melanoma, head and neck, liver or kidney cancer.

This sequence joins TRBV5-6 and TRBJ2-1, with D perhaps TRBD2 (6 bases). The CDR3 has 16 residues. Germline CDR1 SGHDT, CDR2 YYEEEE. V was cut by 9 bases and J by 0 bases, with 19 bases left in between. CDR3 DNA sequence: TGTGCCATAACGATCGGGGGTCCAAGCTCCTACAATGAGCAGTTCTTC. Translating gives CAITIGGPSSYNEQFF.

The rearrangement links TRBV2 to TRBJ1-1, with D uncertain. This CDR3 spans 12 amino acids. Trimming left V 4 bases short and J 6 bases short, with 9 bases between. CDR1 is SNHLY and CDR2 is FYNNEI in the germline V gene. DNA of the CDR3: TGTGCCAGCAGTGCGAGGGCGCCTGAAGCTTTCTTT. It translates to CASSARAPEAFF. Together with reference TRBV2 and TRBJ1-1, the CDR3 gives the full variable domain: EPEVTQTPSHQVTQMGQEVILRCVPISNHLYFYWYRQILGQKVEFLVSFYNNEISEKSEIFDDQFSVERPDGSNFTLKIRSTKLEDSAMYFCASSARAPEAFFGQGTRLTVV.

V usage is TRBV27 and J usage is TRBJ2-3, with 8 bases that match TRBD2. V lost 5 bases and J lost 6; bases outside the gene matches: 1. The CDR3 spans 12 residues. CDR1 is MNHEY and CDR2 is SMNVEV in the germline V gene (reference sequence). For the CDR3, the DNA is TGTGCCAGCAGTCAGCGGGGGGATACGCAGTATTTT. Translation gives CASSQRGDTQYF.

The CDR3 region has the DNA TGTGCCAGCAGCTGGGCGAAGGCACTCCTGAACACCGGGGAGCTGTTTTTT. This sequence encodes CASSWAKALLNTGELFF. This rearrangement joins TRBV5-8 to TRBJ2-2; D not certain. Trimming shortened V by 3 bases and J by 1 base, and 16 bases separated the two germline ends. The germline V gene encodes CDR1 SGHTS and CDR2 YDEGEE. The CDR3 is made up of 17 amino acids.

This clone was recorded a few times. The chain joins TRBV20-1 to TRBJ1-2; unclear D gene. Trimming took 4 bases from V and 7 from J, leaving 7 bases between them. Germline values: CDR1 DFQATT, CDR2 SNEGSKA (reference sequence). The CDR3 consists of 10 residues. This CDR3 reads CSATDGGYTF. CDR3 nucleotide sequence: TGCAGTGCTACCGACGGTGGCTACACCTTC.

The CDR3 region is CASSYLAGELFF. The CDR3 nucleotides are TGTGCCAGCAGTTACCTCGCTGGGGAGCTGTTTTTT. The chain recombines TRBV6-5 with TRBJ2-2; the D is unclear. The germline V gene has CDR1 MNHEY and CDR2 SVGAGI. The CDR3 sequence is 12 residues long. V was pared by 2 bases and J by 8 bases, with 6 bases between.

This rearrangement joins TRBV11-2 to TRBJ2-3; D unclear. V lost 1 base to trimming and J lost 0 bases, with 8 bases between them. CDR1 and CDR2 from the germline V gene are SGHAT and FQNNGV. CDR3 length: 15 residues. The chain's CDR3 is CASSLGTSSTDTQYF. The CDR3 DNA sequence: TGTGCCAGCAGCTTAGGTACTTCTAGCACAGATACGCAGTATTTT. The whole variable domain, remainder taken from reference TRBV11-2 and TRBJ2-3, is EAGVAQSPRYKIIEKRQSVAFWCNPISGHATLYWYQQILGQGPKLLIQFQNNGVVDDSQLPKDRFSAERLKGVDSTLKIQPAKLEDSAVYLCASSLGTSSTDTQYFGPGTRLTVL.

This chain uses TRBV19 with TRBJ2-1; D unclear. CDR3 length: 12 residues. The V gene lost 9 bases and the J gene lost 5 bases, with 11 bases spanning the gap. Germline CDR1 and CDR2: LNHDA and SQIVND (reference sequence). CDR3 nucleotides: TGTGCCAGCCGGAACGAACACAATGAGCAGTTCTTC. It yields the protein CASRNEHNEQFF. The full variable domain, rest sourced from reference TRBV19 and TRBJ2-1, is DGGITQSPKYLFRKEGQNVTLSCEQNLNHDAMYWYRQDPGQGLRLIYYSQIVNDFQKGDIAEGYSVSREKKESFPLTVTSAQKNPTAFYLCASRNEHNEQFFGPGTRLTVL.

The rearrangement uses TRBV4-1 and TRBJ2-7; possibly TRBD2 for D (6 bases). The CDR3 loop spans 15 amino acids. CDR1 and CDR2 from the germline V gene are MGHRA and YSYEKL. Trimming shortened V by 0 bases and J by 0 bases, and 9 bases separated the two germline ends. The CDR3 protein is CASSQEEGGSYEQYF. The CDR3 DNA reads TGCGCCAGCAGCCAAGAAGAGGGAGGCTCCTACGAGCAGTACTTC.

The chain has TRBV11-2 and TRBJ2-7, with TRBD2 identical over 8 bases. Germline CDR1 reads SGHAT; CDR2 reads FQNNGV. The junction had 4 bases not matched to a gene; V was cut back by 4 bases and J by 2 bases. CDR3 size: 14 residues. The CDR3 nucleotides are TGTGCCAGCAGCTCGGGACTAGGAGCCTACGAGCAGTACTTC. The encoded protein is CASSSGLGAYEQYF.

CDR3 loop: CASSLATGGYSPLHF. CDR3 DNA sequence: TGTGCCAGCAGCTTGGCGACAGGGGGTTATTCACCCCTCCACTTT. This chain uses TRBV5-6 with TRBJ1-6; 9 bases map to TRBD1. This CDR3 has 15 amino acids. Germline lookup yields CDR1 SGHDT and CDR2 YYEEEE. V gave up 0 bases and J gave up 8 bases; unmatched junction bases: 3.

This clone was observed a single time. This sequence joins TRBV4-1 and TRBJ2-1; 10 positions match TRBD2. CDR1 is MGHRA and CDR2 is YSYEKL in the germline V gene. The ends lost 4 bases at V and 1 base at J; junction bases unmatched: 4. The CDR3 spans 16 residues. The chain's CDR3 is CASSPIAGGSYNEQFF. DNA of the CDR3: TGCGCCAGCAGCCCGATAGCGGGGGGATCCTACAATGAGCAGTTCTTC.

The V call is TRBV5-5, the J call TRBJ2-2, with 11 bases identical to TRBD2. The CDR3 loop spans 18 amino acids. Germline loops: CDR1 SGHKS, CDR2 YYEKEE (reference sequence). The trim removed 3 bases at V and 3 bases at J, leaving 10 bases unmatched. Written as DNA, the CDR3 is TGTGCCAGCAGCTCATCACTCACTAGCGGGAGCGACACCGGGGAGCTGTTTTTT. Translation gives CASSSSLTSGSDTGELFF.

The V and J genes are TRBV30 and TRBJ2-3, with a weak D call TRBD1 (6 bases). The CDR3 runs 15 residues. V lost 5 bases and J 2 bases, leaving 17 bases between the germline ends. Per the germline V gene, CDR1 is GTSNPN and CDR2 is SVGIG (reference sequence). In nucleotides, the CDR3 is TGTGCCTGGGGAGAGACAGGAGCCTCCACAGATACGCAGTATTTT. Its protein product is CAWGETGASTDTQYF.

The chain has TRBV28 and TRBJ2-1; D call uncertain. In germline, CDR1 is MDHEN, CDR2 SYDVKM. V lost 6 bases to trimming and J lost 4 bases, with 10 bases between them. The CDR3 loop spans 13 amino acids. The CDR3 DNA reads TGTGCCAGCAGCCGGAAACCGTACAATGAGCAGTTCTTC. Translation: CASSRKPYNEQFF.

A note on this clone: In the same sample, other DNA sequences code for this CDR3. The chain recombines TRBV5-4 with TRBJ2-7, with 7 bases identical to TRBD1. Germline CDR1 SGHNT, CDR2 YYREEE (reference sequence). The CDR3 loop spans 15 amino acids. After removal of 2 bases from V and 3 bases from J, the junction contained 8 bases not matched to a gene. The CDR3 sequence is CASSFGRQGNYEQYF. CDR3 nucleotide sequence: TGTGCCAGCAGCTTTGGTCGACAGGGTAACTACGAGCAGTACTTC.

This clone came up once. This chain connects TRBV6-5 to TRBJ2-5; D is unresolved. Between the trimmed V and J ends, which lost 1 base and 5 bases, there was a span of 8 bases. The CDR3 contains 13 residues. CDR1 is MNHEY, CDR2 SVGAGI, per germline. The CDR3 DNA reads as TGTGCCAGCAGTTACTTCGGGTCGGAGACCCAGTACTTC. This translates into CASSYFGSETQYF.

V usage is TRBV19 and J usage is TRBJ1-2, with D possibly matching TRBD1 (5 bases). V gave up 3 bases and J gave up 5 bases, with 10 bases separating them. In germline, CDR1 is LNHDA, CDR2 SQIVND (reference sequence). The CDR3 runs 13 residues. The CDR3 sequence: CASSMKTAYGYTF. The CDR3 DNA is TGTGCCAGTAGTATGAAGACAGCATATGGCTACACCTTC.

This chain joins TRBV5-1 and TRBJ2-1; D is unclear. This CDR3 has 12 amino acids. The germline V gene encodes CDR1 SGHRS and CDR2 YFSETQ. Trimming took 0 bases from V and 7 from J, leaving 5 bases between them. The DNA for the CDR3 is TGCGCCAGCAGCTTGGAGGGAAATGAGCAGTTCTTC. It specifies CASSLEGNEQFF.

The chain carries TRBV7-6 and TRBJ2-7, with 8 bases aligning to TRBD1. The junction had 5 bases not matched to a gene; V was cut back by 3 bases and J by 7 bases. Germline V gives CDR1 SGHVS, CDR2 FNYEAQ. This CDR3 contains 13 residues. The CDR3 nucleotides read TGTGCCAGCAGCTTTCAGGGGGCGCGTGAGCAGTACTTC. It translates to CASSFQGAREQYF. Looking up the rest from reference TRBV7-6 and TRBJ2-7 gives the full variable domain: GAGVSQSPRYKVTKRGQDVALRCDPISGHVSLYWYRQALGQGPEFLTYFNYEAQQDKSGLPNDRFSAERPEGSISTLTIQRTEQRDSAMYRCASSFQGAREQYFGPGTRLTVT.

This chain links TRBV11-2 with TRBJ1-3; D is uncertain. The length of the CDR3 is 16 residues. In germline, CDR1 is SGHAT, CDR2 FQNNGV. V lost 0 bases to trimming and J lost 0 bases, with 9 bases between them. The CDR3 is CASSLEGQISGNTIYF. The DNA of the CDR3 is TGTGCCAGCAGCTTAGAGGGTCAAATCTCTGGAAACACCATATATTTT.

The chain uses TRBV2 and TRBJ1-1; D unclear. Germline CDR1 SNHLY, CDR2 FYNNEI. This CDR3 is 14 amino acids long. V was clipped by 3 bases and J by 2 bases, with 10 bases between them. The CDR3 DNA follows: TGTGCCAGCAGTGACTCCAGACAAAACACTGAAGCTTTCTTT. It codes for CASSDSRQNTEAFF.

CDR3 DNA sequence: TGTGCCAGCAGCATCTCGGCGCTACAAGAGACCCAGTACTTC. Translated: CASSISALQETQYF. The J gene is TRBJ2-5, the V gene TRBV5-6, with unresolved D. Germline CDR1 SGHDT, CDR2 YYEEEE. CDR3 length equals 14 residues. V was shortened by 4 bases and J by 2 bases, with 12 bases between the two germline ends.

The V call is TRBV25-1, the J call TRBJ1-1, with D perhaps TRBD1 (6 bases). The CDR3 is 17 amino acids. Germline-derived CDR1 and CDR2 are MGHDK and SYGVNS. V was cut by 3 bases and J by 3 bases, with 20 bases left in between. Here the CDR3 reads CASSDSPLQGGHTEAFF. CDR3 sequence (DNA): TGTGCCAGCAGTGATTCCCCTCTACAGGGCGGTCACACTGAAGCTTTCTTT.